In its sample, the clone carrying this T cell receptor beta chain was seen many times. Antigen unknown. This sample was included in a study of read filtering for tumor transcriptome and immune sequencing. Findings and limits, study-wide: IR-seq captured clonotypes deeper and more reliably than RNA-seq. Dropping single-read clonotypes raised IR-seq and RNA-seq shared-clonotype correlation. The sorted CD138-negative fraction was a mixed bone marrow immune population, not purified T cells.

From 300 to 400 ng of RNA, a library with molecular barcoded alpha/delta and beta/gamma adaptors was made. One entry per CDR3 protein, called by TCRdb with MiXCR from the reads. The sample contains more than 100,000 distinct CDR3 sequences, roughly 13% of which appear only once. Every patient had bone marrow sampled while the disease was active. V lost 0 bases and J 10 bases, leaving 13 bases between the germline ends. Germline assignment: CDR1 MGHRA and CDR2 YSYEKL. The CDR3 runs to 15 residues. The chain uses TRBV4-1 and TRBJ1-6; D gene ambiguous. Sample: a population of CD138-negative cells sorted from bone marrow. This receptor was obtained from a donor over 35 with multiple myeloma. The DNA for the CDR3 is TGCGCCAGCAGCCAAGAAGTTGGGTTCGGATCACCCCTCCACTTT. Its translation: CASSQEVGFGSPLHF.